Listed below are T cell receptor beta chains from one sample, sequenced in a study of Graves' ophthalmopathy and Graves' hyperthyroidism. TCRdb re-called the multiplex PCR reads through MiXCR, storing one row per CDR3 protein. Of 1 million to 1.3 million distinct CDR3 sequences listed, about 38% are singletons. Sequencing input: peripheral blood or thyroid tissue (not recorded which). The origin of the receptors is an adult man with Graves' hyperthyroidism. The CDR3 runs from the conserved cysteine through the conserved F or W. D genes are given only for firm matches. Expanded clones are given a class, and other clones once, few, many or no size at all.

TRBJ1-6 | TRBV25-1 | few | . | TGTGCCAGCAGTGAATTCCCGGGGCGGGACTCACCCCTCCACTTT | CASSEFPGRDSPLHF
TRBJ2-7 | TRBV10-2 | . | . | TGCGCCAGCAGCGTTGGGACGGGACGGTCGACCTACGAGCAGTACTTC | CASSVGTGRSTYEQYF
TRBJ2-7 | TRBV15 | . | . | TGTGCCACCAGCAACGCCCTAGAGGGGGGCTACGAGCAGTACTTC | CATSNALEGGYEQYF
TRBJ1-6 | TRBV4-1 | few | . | TGCGCCAGCAGCCACAGTCGGGGGTTGGTGTTTAATTCACCCCTCCACTTT | CASSHSRGLVFNSPLHF
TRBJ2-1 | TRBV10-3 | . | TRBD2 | TGTGCCACCAAGCGGGAGTACAATGAGCAGTTCTTC | CATKREYNEQFF
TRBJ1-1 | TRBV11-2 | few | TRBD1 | TGTGCCAGCAGCTCCTTAGGACAGGGGCTCGCTGAAGCTTTCTTT | CASSSLGQGLAEAFF
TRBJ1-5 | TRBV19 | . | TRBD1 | TGTGCCAGTAGTCCCCCAGGACAGGGGGCTTCGGGGCAGCCCCAGCATTTT | CASSPPGQGASGQPQHF
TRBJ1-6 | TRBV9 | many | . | TGTGCCAGCAGCGTAGGGGCAGATAATTCACCCCTCCACTTT | CASSVGADNSPLHF
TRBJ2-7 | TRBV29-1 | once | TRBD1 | TGCAGCGTTGATCCGGGACAGGGGGGGGACGAGCAGTACTTC | CSVDPGQGGDEQYF
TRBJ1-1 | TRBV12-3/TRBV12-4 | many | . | TGTGCCAGCAGTTTAATGGCAGGAGGGAGCGGTGAAGCTTTCTTT | CASSLMAGGSGEAFF
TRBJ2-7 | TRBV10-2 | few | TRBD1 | TGCGCCAGCAGCGCCAAGGACAGGGCATACGAGCAGTACTTC | CASSAKDRAYEQYF